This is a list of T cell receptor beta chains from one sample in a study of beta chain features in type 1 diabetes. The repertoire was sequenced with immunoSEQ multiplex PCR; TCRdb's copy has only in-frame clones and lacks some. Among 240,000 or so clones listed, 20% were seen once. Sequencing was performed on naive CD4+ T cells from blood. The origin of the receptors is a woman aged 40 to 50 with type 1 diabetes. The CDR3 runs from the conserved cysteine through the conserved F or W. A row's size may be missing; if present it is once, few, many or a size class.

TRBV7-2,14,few,CASTRDRLTDTQYF
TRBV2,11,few,CASSVDNEQFF
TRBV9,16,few,CASSGLLAGLDSFQFF
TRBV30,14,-,CAWSVLSNTGELFF
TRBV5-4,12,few,CASSFSKTEQFF
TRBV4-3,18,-,CASSQDHPPGGVNTEAFF
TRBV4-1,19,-,CASSQGSGGRVAGAYEQYF
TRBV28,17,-,CASSPGELAGAQETQYF
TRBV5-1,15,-,CASSFGGQGWETQYF
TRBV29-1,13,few,CSVGEAGVREQYF
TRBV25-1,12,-,CASRGATETQYF
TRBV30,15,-,CAWMGGDRTGHGYTF
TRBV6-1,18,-,CASSARGGYSSGANVLTF
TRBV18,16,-,CASSPPRQGGTYEQYF
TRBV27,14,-,CASSRQGQDREQFF
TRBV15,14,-,CATSWGGEDYGYTF
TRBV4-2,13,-,CASSQDRSTEAFF
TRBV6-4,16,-,CASSPGTSGRGDTQYF
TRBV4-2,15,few,CASSPERAARNEQFF
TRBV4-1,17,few,CASSQRFDSGTYNEQFF
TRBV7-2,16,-,CASSLYSGGPTDTQYF
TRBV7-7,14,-,CASSLGTDYGELFF